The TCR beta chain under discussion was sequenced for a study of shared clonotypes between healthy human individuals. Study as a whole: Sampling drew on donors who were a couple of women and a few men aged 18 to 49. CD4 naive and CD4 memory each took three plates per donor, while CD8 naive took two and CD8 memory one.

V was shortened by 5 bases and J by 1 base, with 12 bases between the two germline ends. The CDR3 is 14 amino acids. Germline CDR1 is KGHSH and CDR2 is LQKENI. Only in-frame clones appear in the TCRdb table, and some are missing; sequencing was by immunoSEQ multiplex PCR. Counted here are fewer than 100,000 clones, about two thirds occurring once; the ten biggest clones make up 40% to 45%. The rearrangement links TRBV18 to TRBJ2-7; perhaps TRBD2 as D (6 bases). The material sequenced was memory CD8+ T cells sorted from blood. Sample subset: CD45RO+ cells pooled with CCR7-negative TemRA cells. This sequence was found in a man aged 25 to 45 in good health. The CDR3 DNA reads TGTGCCAGCTCAGGGCTAGCGCCGTCCTACGAGCAGTACTTC. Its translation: CASSGLAPSYEQYF.